A selection of T cell receptor beta chains follows, all from one sample in a study of blood T cell repertoires in COVID-19. Clones were read by immunoSEQ multiplex PCR, and TCRdb kept only the in-frame ones, dropping some. In the table there are about 140,000 clones, around 73% of which are singletons. Source material: peripheral blood. All receptors derive from a man aged 60 to 69 who had recovered from COVID-19. Both conserved end residues are part of each CDR3. A D gene is named only where the DNA matches it firmly. The size of a clone is reported for some rows only, either as once, few or many, or as a class for expanded clones.

CDR3 length,V gene,J gene,D gene,clone size,CDR3 DNA,CDR3 protein
12,TRBV7-2,TRBJ2-1,TRBD1,NA,TGTGCCAGCAGCCGGGACAGGGGAGGGCAGTTCTTC,CASSRDRGGQFF
15,TRBV3-1/TRBV3-2,TRBJ2-2,NA,NA,TGTGCCAGCAGCCCGGAACGGCCTAGCACCGGGGAGCTGTTTTTT,CASSPERPSTGELFF
16,TRBV4-3,TRBJ2-5,TRBD2,once,TGCGCCAGCAGCCACGAATCTAGCGGGGGACAAGAGACCCAGTACTTC,CASSHESSGGQETQYF
14,TRBV6-5,TRBJ2-5,NA,NA,TGTGCCAGCAGTCGCCAGACAGACTTAGAGACCCAGTACTTC,CASSRQTDLETQYF
17,TRBV19,TRBJ2-7,TRBD1,NA,TGTGCCAGTAGTGAGACCTCGGGACAGACCTTCTCCTACGAGCAGTACTTC,CASSETSGQTFSYEQYF
13,TRBV28,TRBJ1-2,NA,NA,TGTGCCAGCAGTAGGCAGGGGTGGACTGGCTACACCTTC,CASSRQGWTGYTF
14,TRBV29-1,TRBJ2-1,NA,NA,TGCAGCGTTGAATATGGACTCTCCTACAATGAGCAGTTCTTC,CSVEYGLSYNEQFF
13,TRBV6-5,TRBJ2-3,TRBD2,NA,TGTGCCAGCAGCAGCTGGCGGGGGGATACGCAGTATTTT,CASSSWRGDTQYF
15,TRBV7-2,TRBJ2-1,TRBD1,many,TGTGCCAGCAGTTCAGACAGGGGAACCTACAATGAGCAGTTCTTC,CASSSDRGTYNEQFF
17,TRBV6-2/TRBV6-3,TRBJ2-3,NA,NA,TGTGCCAGCAGTCCCCTCGACCGGGGGAGACCCACAGATACGCAGTATTTT,CASSPLDRGRPTDTQYF
15,TRBV24-1,TRBJ2-3,TRBD1,NA,TGTGCCACCAGTGATTTTGGACAGGGGACAGATACGCAGTATTTT,CATSDFGQGTDTQYF
14,TRBV4-3,TRBJ2-7,NA,NA,TGCGCCAGCAGCCAGGACATGGTAGCTAACGAGCAGTACTTC,CASSQDMVANEQYF
14,TRBV30,TRBJ1-5,NA,few,TGTGCCTGGAGTGTACGAGGGCCTGATACGCCCCAGCATTTT,CAWSVRGPDTPQHF
14,TRBV28,TRBJ1-2,TRBD1,NA,TGTGCCAGCAGTTCGACCGACAGGGCTTATGGCTACACCTTC,CASSSTDRAYGYTF
17,TRBV4-1,TRBJ2-7,TRBD1,NA,TGCGCCAGCAGCCAACGGGAAGGTGGACAGGGGGCCTACGAGCAGTACTTC,CASSQREGGQGAYEQYF
18,TRBV15,TRBJ1-2,TRBD1,NA,TGTGCCACCAGCAGAGGGGGGCAGGGGGCGTTTGCTAACTATGGCTACACCTTC,CATSRGGQGAFANYGYTF
16,TRBV6-5,TRBJ2-7,TRBD1,NA,TGTGCCAGCAGTTACCAGGAGGACAGGGTGGGCTACGAGCAGTACTTC,CASSYQEDRVGYEQYF
15,TRBV11-2,TRBJ1-6,NA,NA,TGTGCCAGCAGCTTCACAGGGATGGTAAATTCACCCCTCCACTTT,CASSFTGMVNSPLHF
16,TRBV7-2,TRBJ2-1,NA,NA,TGTGCCAGCAGCTTAGTCGCTCAGATTTCCTACAATGAGCAGTTCTTC,CASSLVAQISYNEQFF
14,TRBV4-2,TRBJ2-2,NA,once,TGTGCCAGCACCCAGGGGAGTTACACCGGGGAGCTGTTTTTT,CASTQGSYTGELFF
16,TRBV28,TRBJ1-1,NA,NA,TGTGCCAGCAGTCCCCCCGGGGGGGCGGAGAACACTGAAGCTTTCTTT,CASSPPGGAENTEAFF
14,TRBV4-1,TRBJ2-2,NA,NA,TGCGCCAGCAGCCCCGGGGGGCGAGGCGGGGAGCTGTTTTTT,CASSPGGRGGELFF
13,TRBV5-4,TRBJ2-7,NA,few,TGTGCCAGCAGCGCGAGCCCAGGGATCGAGCAGTACTTC,CASSASPGIEQYF
17,TRBV7-8,TRBJ2-7,TRBD2,NA,TGTGCCAGCAGCTTGCGCCGACTTAGCGGGGCCTCCTACGAGCAGTACTTC,CASSLRRLSGASYEQYF
14,TRBV5-4,TRBJ2-5,TRBD1,NA,TGTGCCAGCAGCCAGGGGGCGCCAGGGGAGACCCAGTACTTC,CASSQGAPGETQYF
15,TRBV27,TRBJ2-2,NA,NA,TGTGCCAGCAGTTTAGGGAGGGGGTACACCGGGGAGCTGTTTTTT,CASSLGRGYTGELFF
18,TRBV15,TRBJ2-2,NA,NA,TGTGCCACCAGCAGAGCCCGATTCGGGACGGGGGACACCGGGGAGCTGTTTTTT,CATSRARFGTGDTGELFF
14,TRBV2,TRBJ1-1,TRBD1,NA,TGTGCCAGCAGTGATGGACAGGGGAACACTGAAGCTTTCTTT,CASSDGQGNTEAFF
16,TRBV7-9,TRBJ1-4,NA,NA,TGTGCCAGCAGCTTCGTAATTGAGACAGTTAATGAAAAACTGTTTTTT,CASSFVIETVNEKLFF
13,TRBV18,TRBJ2-3,NA,NA,TGTGCCAGCTCACCGATAACCGGGACAACGCAGTATTTT,CASSPITGTTQYF
17,TRBV7-8,TRBJ1-5,NA,once,TGTGCCAGCAGCTTAGATACAGGGAATATTCCCAATCAGCCCCAGCATTTC,CASSLDTGNIPNQPQHF
12,TRBV3-1/TRBV3-2,TRBJ2-4,NA,NA,TGTGCCAGCTCAGTCACAGGAGACATTCAGTACTTC,CASSVTGDIQYF
13,TRBV28,TRBJ1-2,NA,NA,TGTGCCAGCAGTTTTACGACAGTCTATGGCTACACCTTC,CASSFTTVYGYTF
15,TRBV11-2,TRBJ2-3,NA,NA,TGTGCCAGCAGCTTAGATCAGGGCTTTGCAGATACGCAGTATTTT,CASSLDQGFADTQYF
15,TRBV27,TRBJ2-1,NA,NA,TGTGCCAGCGGAACCGGGTATAGCGGTCTGAATGAGCAGTTCTTC,CASGTGYSGLNEQFF
15,TRBV21-1,TRBJ1-3,NA,NA,TGTGCCAGCAGCAAAGTAGGGGGTCGGGGAAACACCATATATTTT,CASSKVGGRGNTIYF
16,TRBV5-1,TRBJ2-1,TRBD2,NA,TGCGCCAGCAGCTTACTAGCGGGAGGGCTTGACAATGAGCAGTTCTTC,CASSLLAGGLDNEQFF
16,TRBV7-2,TRBJ2-2,NA,NA,TGTGCCAGCAGCGTCGCAGTTGGCTCGAACACCGGGGAGCTGTTTTTT,CASSVAVGSNTGELFF
15,TRBV7-2,TRBJ2-7,NA,NA,TGTGCCAGCAGCTTGGTAAAGGGGGTTACCTACGAGCAGTACTTC,CASSLVKGVTYEQYF
15,TRBV9,TRBJ2-1,TRBD2,NA,TGTGCCAGCAGCGCCCGGACTAGCTTCTCCAATGAGCAGTTCTTC,CASSARTSFSNEQFF
17,TRBV5-8,TRBJ2-1,TRBD2,NA,TGTGCCAGCAGCTTGGAGTCTAGCGGGTGGTCCTACAATGAGCAGTTCTTC,CASSLESSGWSYNEQFF
15,TRBV9,TRBJ2-2,NA,NA,TGTGCCAGCAGCGCCACAGGGATGAACACCGGGGAGCTGTTTTTT,CASSATGMNTGELFF
15,TRBV7-6,TRBJ1-4,NA,NA,TGTGCCAGCAGCCCCGGACAGTCAACTAATGAAAAACTGTTTTTT,CASSPGQSTNEKLFF
14,TRBV19,TRBJ2-2,TRBD1,NA,TGTGCCAGTAGTCAAACAGGGGGCTGGGGGGAGCTGTTTTTT,CASSQTGGWGELFF
13,TRBV6-5,TRBJ2-4,NA,NA,TGTGCCAGCAGCCGCTCGGGGATCCACATTCAGTACTTC,CASSRSGIHIQYF
15,TRBV5-5,TRBJ1-2,NA,NA,TGTGCCAGCAGCTTGGGTTTGGCAGACGGGTATGGCTACACCTTC,CASSLGLADGYGYTF
17,TRBV4-1,TRBJ2-1,TRBD1,NA,TGCGCCAGCAGCCATGCCCCTGGGACAGAGAGATACAATGAGCAGTTCTTC,CASSHAPGTERYNEQFF
15,TRBV5-4,TRBJ2-2,TRBD1,NA,TGTGCCAGCAGCGATGGACAGGGGAACACCGGGGAGCTGTTTTTT,CASSDGQGNTGELFF
14,TRBV30,TRBJ2-7,NA,NA,TGTGCCTGGAGTCGCCGGGACTTCTCCTACGAGCAGTACTTC,CAWSRRDFSYEQYF
13,TRBV30,TRBJ1-5,NA,NA,TGTGCCTGGACTCCCCCGGGTGGACAGCCCCAGCATTTT,CAWTPPGGQPQHF
15,TRBV5-1,TRBJ2-3,TRBD1,once,TGCGCCAGCAGCACGGGACAGGGGGGCACAGATACGCAGTATTTT,CASSTGQGGTDTQYF
14,TRBV5-1,TRBJ1-1,NA,few,TGCGCCAGCAGCCTGGCCGGTGCCCCCACTGAAGCTTTCTTT,CASSLAGAPTEAFF
14,TRBV6-5,TRBJ1-5,NA,NA,TGTGCCAGCCAAACAGGGAATAGCAATCAGCCCCAGCATTTT,CASQTGNSNQPQHF
17,TRBV6-2/TRBV6-3,TRBJ1-4,NA,NA,TGTGCCAGCAGTTCCTGGGGGTACAGGGAATCTAATGAAAAACTGTTTTTT,CASSSWGYRESNEKLFF
12,TRBV11-2,TRBJ1-2,NA,NA,TGTGCCAGCAGCTTAGCGGGGGGTGGGAAGACCTTC,CASSLAGGGKTF
15,TRBV7-9,TRBJ2-5,TRBD2,NA,TGTGCCAGCAGCGTCCGTAGCGGGGCGGGAGAGACCCAGTACTTC,CASSVRSGAGETQYF
13,TRBV7-9,TRBJ1-5,NA,NA,TGTGCCAGCAGCTGGGAGGGAAACCAGCCCCAGCATTTT,CASSWEGNQPQHF
16,TRBV5-5,TRBJ1-5,TRBD1,NA,TGTGCCAGCAGCTCCGGGACAGTTCGAACCAATCAGCCCCAGCATTTT,CASSSGTVRTNQPQHF